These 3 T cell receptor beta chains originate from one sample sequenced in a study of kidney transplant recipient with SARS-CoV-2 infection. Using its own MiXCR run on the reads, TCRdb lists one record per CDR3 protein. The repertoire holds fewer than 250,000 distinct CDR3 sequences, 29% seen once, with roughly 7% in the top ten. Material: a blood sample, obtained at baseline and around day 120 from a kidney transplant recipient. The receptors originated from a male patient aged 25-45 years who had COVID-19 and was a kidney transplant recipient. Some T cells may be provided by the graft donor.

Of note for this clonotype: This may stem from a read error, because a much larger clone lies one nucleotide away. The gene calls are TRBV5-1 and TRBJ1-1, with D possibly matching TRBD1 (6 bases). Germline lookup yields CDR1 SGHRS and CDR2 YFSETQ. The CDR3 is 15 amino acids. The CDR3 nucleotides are TGCGCCAGCGGCTTGGAACAGGGTTTGAACACTGAAGCTTTCTTT. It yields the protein CASGLEQGLNTEAFF.

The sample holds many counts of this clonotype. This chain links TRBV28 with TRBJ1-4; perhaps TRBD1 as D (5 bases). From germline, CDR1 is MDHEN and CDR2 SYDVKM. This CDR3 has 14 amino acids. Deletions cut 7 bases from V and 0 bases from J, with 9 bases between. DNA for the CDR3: TGTGCCAGCAATCCGGGACCAACTAATGAAAAACTGTTTTTT. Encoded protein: CASNPGPTNEKLFF.

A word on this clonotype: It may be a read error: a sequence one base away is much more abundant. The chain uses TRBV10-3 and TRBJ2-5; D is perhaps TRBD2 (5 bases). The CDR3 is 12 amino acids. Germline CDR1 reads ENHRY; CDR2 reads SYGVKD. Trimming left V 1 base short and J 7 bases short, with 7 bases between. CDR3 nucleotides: TGTGCCATCAGTGAGTACGGAGGGACCCAGTACTTC. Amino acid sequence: CAISEYGGTQYF.